The entry below describes one T cell receptor beta chain. The data were taken from a study of blood T cells in healthy people across ages. The use of a sample-barcoded 5' primer and a J-beta primer mix characterized a second PCR of about 6 to 11 cycles. TCRdb re-called the 5' RACE reads with MiXCR, one entry per CDR3 protein. This table has about 830,000 distinct CDR3 sequences, 62% appearing once. Germline CDR1 reads LNHNV; CDR2 reads YYDKDF (reference sequence). V was trimmed by 1 base and J by 3 bases, leaving 6 bases between them. This CDR3 spans 13 amino acids. Sequencing input: blood. The source is a man aged 25 to 45 in good health. The rearrangement joins TRBV15 to TRBJ1-2; tentative D call: TRBD1 (5 bases). For the CDR3, the DNA is TGTGCCACCAGCAGAGGCAGGGACTATGGCTACACCTTC. Amino acids: CATSRGRDYGYTF.